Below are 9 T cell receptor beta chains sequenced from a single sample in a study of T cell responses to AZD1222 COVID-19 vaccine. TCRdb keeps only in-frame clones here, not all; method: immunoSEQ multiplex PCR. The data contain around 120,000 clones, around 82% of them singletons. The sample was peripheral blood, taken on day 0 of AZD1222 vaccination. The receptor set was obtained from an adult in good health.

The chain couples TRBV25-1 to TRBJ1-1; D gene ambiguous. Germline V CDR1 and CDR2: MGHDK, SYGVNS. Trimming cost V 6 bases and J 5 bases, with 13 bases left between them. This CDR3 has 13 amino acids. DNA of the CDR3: TGTGCCAGCAGCAAATGGGAGGCGACTGAAGCTTTCTTT. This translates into CASSKWEATEAFF.

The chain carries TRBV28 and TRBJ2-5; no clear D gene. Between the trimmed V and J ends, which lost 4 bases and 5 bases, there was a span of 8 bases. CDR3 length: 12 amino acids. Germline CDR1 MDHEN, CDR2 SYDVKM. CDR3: CASSSPGETQYF. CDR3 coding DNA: TGTGCCAGCAGTTCCCCGGGTGAGACCCAGTACTTC. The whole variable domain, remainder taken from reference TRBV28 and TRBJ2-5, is DVKVTQSSRYLVKRTGEKVFLECVQDMDHENMFWYRQDPGLGLRLIYFSYDVKMKEKGDIPEGYSVSREKKERFSLILESASTNQTSMYLCASSSPGETQYFGPGTRLLVL.

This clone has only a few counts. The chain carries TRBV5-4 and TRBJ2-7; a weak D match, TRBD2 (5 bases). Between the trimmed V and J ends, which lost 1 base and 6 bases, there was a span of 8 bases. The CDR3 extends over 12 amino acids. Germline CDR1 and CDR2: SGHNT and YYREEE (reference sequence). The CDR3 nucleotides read TGTGCCAGCAGCTTGCGGGGAACCGAGCAGTACTTC. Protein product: CASSLRGTEQYF.

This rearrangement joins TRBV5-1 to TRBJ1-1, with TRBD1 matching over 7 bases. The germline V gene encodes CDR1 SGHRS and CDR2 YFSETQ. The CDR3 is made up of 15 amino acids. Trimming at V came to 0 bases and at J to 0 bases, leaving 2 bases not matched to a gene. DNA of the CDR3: TGCGCCAGCAGCTTGGGGGACAGCTTGAACACTGAAGCTTTCTTT. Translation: CASSLGDSLNTEAFF.

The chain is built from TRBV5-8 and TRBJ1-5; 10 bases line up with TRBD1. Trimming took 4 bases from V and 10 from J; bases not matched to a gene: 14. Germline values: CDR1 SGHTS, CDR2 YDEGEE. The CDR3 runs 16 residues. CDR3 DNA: TGTGCCAGCAGCCTCGGACAGGGGGGATTAGTATTTCCCCAGCATTTT. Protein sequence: CASSLGQGGLVFPQHF.

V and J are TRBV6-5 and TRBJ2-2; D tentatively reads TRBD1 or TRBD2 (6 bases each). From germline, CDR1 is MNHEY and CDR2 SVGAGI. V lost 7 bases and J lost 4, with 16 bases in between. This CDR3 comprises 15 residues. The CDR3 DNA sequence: TGTGCCAGCATGGGTAGGGGGGCTCGCACCGGGGAGCTGTTTTTT. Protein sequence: CASMGRGARTGELFF.

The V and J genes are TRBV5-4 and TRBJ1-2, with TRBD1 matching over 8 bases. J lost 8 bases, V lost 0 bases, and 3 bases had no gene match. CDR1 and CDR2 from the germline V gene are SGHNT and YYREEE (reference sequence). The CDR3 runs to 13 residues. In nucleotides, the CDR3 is TGTGCCAGCAGCTTGGACAGGGGGGGCGGCTACACCTTC. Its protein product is CASSLDRGGGYTF.

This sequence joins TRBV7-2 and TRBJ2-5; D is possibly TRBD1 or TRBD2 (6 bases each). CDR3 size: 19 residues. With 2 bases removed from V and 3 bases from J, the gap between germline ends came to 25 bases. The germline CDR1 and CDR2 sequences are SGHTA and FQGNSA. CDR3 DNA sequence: TGTGCCAGCAGCTTATATCACCCCCAAGATGGGGGGCCTAAAGAGACCCAGTACTTC. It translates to CASSLYHPQDGGPKETQYF.

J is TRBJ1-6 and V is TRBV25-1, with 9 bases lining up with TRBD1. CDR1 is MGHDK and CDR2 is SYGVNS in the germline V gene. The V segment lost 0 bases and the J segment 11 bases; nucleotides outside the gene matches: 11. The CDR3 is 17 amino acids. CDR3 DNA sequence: TGTGCCAGCAGTGAATATGGGACAGGGTTGGGTTCGACACCCCTCCACTTT. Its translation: CASSEYGTGLGSTPLHF.